This TCR beta chain was recorded in a study of cytomegalovirus exposure and HLA in healthy donors. Overall study findings and caveats: According to an earlier analysis, most TCR beta V segments yielded productive rearrangements about 90% or about 30% of the time. Equally common other TCR beta chains were less clonally expanded than HLA-associated ones, a later analysis found. The study recorded 150 to 200 TCR beta chains that were cytomegalovirus-associated. Reportedly, cytomegalovirus status was diagnosed with high sensitivity and specificity.

With regard to this clone: Antigen specificity is unknown.

Trimming stripped 11 bases from V and 9 bases from J, with 17 bases between. This CDR3 is built from 13 residues. Germline CDR1 reads SNHLY; CDR2 reads FYNNEI. The PCR contained 60 Vbeta and 13 Jbeta primers. The method was immunoSEQ multiplex PCR; TCRdb's version includes in-frame clones alone and lacks a portion of them. The sample lists about 160,000 clones, 80% to 85% seen once, with 0.38% in the top ten. This clonotype was sampled from a boy younger than 10 in good health and CMV-seronegative. Sequencing was carried out using PBMCs. The V gene is TRBV2, the J gene TRBJ1-6, with D possibly being TRBD1 (5 bases). CDR3 sequence (DNA): TGTGCCTTGATCAGGCAGGGAGGTTCACCCCTCCACTTT. Protein: CALIRQGGSPLHF.